These 24 T cell receptor beta chains share one sample of origin, sequenced in a study of control samples from healthy donors and cancer patients. Profiled with immunoSEQ multiplex PCR; TCRdb holds only in-frame clones, not every one. There are tens of thousands of clones in the sample; just under 95% occur only once, and less than 6% lies in the top ten. Sequences were obtained from blood. These receptors were obtained from a woman aged 18 to 35 in good health.

The chain recombines TRBV28 with TRBJ1-5; 9 positions agree with TRBD1. Germline lookup yields CDR1 MDHEN and CDR2 SYDVKM. Unmatched junction bases numbered 9, after V lost 6 bases and J lost 0 bases. CDR3 length equals 17 residues. The DNA of the CDR3 is TGTGCCAGCAGATACGACAGGGGGGGTTATAGCAATCAGCCCCAGCATTTT. It codes for CASRYDRGGYSNQPQHF.

This sequence joins TRBV15 and TRBJ2-3; 11 nucleotides agree with TRBD2. V trimming: 1 base; J trimming: 0 bases; junction bases outside the gene matches: 0. Germline values: CDR1 LNHNV, CDR2 YYDKDF (reference sequence). The CDR3 covers 16 residues. The CDR3 DNA reads TGTGCCACCAGCAGAGTAGCGGGAGGGAGCACAGATACGCAGTATTTT. Its translation: CATSRVAGGSTDTQYF.

J is TRBJ2-7 and V is TRBV3-1 (or the pseudogene TRBV3-2), with 9 bases lining up with TRBD1. The V gene end was trimmed by 5 bases and the J gene end by 3 bases; junction bases not matched to a gene: 17. From germline, CDR1 is LGHDT and CDR2 YNNKEL (reference sequence). CDR3 length: 18 amino acids. DNA for the CDR3: TGTGCCAGCAGCGTCAGACAGGGGGGGCGGGATAAAGTCTACGAGCAGTACTTC. Protein product: CASSVRQGGRDKVYEQYF.

The CDR3 coding sequence is TGTGCCAGCAGTTTGGCCAGGGGGGGCCCTGAAGCTTTCTTT. Translating gives CASSLARGGPEAFF. This chain uses TRBV27 with TRBJ1-1; 7 bases map to TRBD1. The CDR3 loop spans 14 amino acids. The trim removed 3 bases at V and 6 bases at J, leaving 7 bases unmatched. CDR1 is MNHEY and CDR2 is SMNVEV in the germline V gene (reference sequence).

The rearrangement links TRBV19 to TRBJ2-7; 10 nucleotides agree with TRBD1. CDR3 length equals 15 residues. Trimming cost V 1 base and J 6 bases; bases outside gene matches: 6. The V gene's germline CDR1 is LNHDA and CDR2 SQIVND (reference sequence). This CDR3 reads CASSIVPGTGAEQYF. The DNA for the CDR3 is TGTGCCAGTAGTATAGTTCCTGGGACAGGGGCCGAGCAGTACTTC.

The chain has TRBV28 and TRBJ1-5; D is undetermined. Trimming pared 6 bases from V and 6 bases from J, leaving 9 bases between. CDR1 is MDHEN and CDR2 is SYDVKM in the germline V gene. This CDR3 contains 12 residues. CDR3 residues: CASRAGGQPQHF. For the CDR3, the DNA is TGTGCCAGCAGAGCCGGCGGTCAGCCCCAGCATTTT.

Note on this clone: Compared with germline, one end of the junction differs, possibly owing to a read error. This chain joins TRBV27 and TRBJ2-7; D perhaps matches TRBD1 (5 bases). This CDR3 comprises 13 residues. Germline V gene data show CDR1 as MNHEY and CDR2 as SMNVEV (reference sequence). In DNA form, the CDR3 reads TGTGCCAGCAGTCCCAGGACACCATACGAGCAGTGCTTC. Protein: CASSPRTPYEQCF.

The chain joins TRBV6-5 to TRBJ2-7; tentatively, D is TRBD1 (6 bases). Trimming shortened V by 6 bases and J by 3 bases, and 12 bases separated the two germline ends. The CDR3 length is 13 residues. Germline V lookup: CDR1 MNHEY, CDR2 SVGAGI. The DNA for the CDR3 is TGTGCCAGCAGGGTAGACAGGAACTACGAGCAGTACTTC. Residues: CASRVDRNYEQYF.

The rearrangement links TRBV5-1 to TRBJ2-5; TRBD2 might be the D (5 bases). Between the trimmed V and J ends, which lost 5 bases and 1 base, there was a span of 12 bases. Germline loops: CDR1 SGHRS, CDR2 YFSETQ. The CDR3 loop spans 14 amino acids. The CDR3 DNA reads as TGCGCCAGCAGGAAGGATAGCGTCCAAGAGACCCAGTACTTC. Its translation is CASRKDSVQETQYF.

This chain connects TRBV7-8 to TRBJ1-2; no definite D call. The CDR3 consists of 15 residues. V lost 1 base and J 8 bases, leaving 17 bases between the germline ends. Germline values: CDR1 SGHVS, CDR2 FQNEAQ. CDR3 region: CASSLVPGPGTGYTF. CDR3 DNA: TGTGCCAGCAGCTTAGTCCCCGGACCAGGTACAGGCTACACCTTC.

This chain links TRBV7-2 with TRBJ2-4; D may be TRBD1 or TRBD2 (7 bases each). Germline assignment: CDR1 SGHTA and CDR2 FQGNSA. CDR3 length equals 19 residues. Deletions cut 0 bases from V and 0 bases from J, with 18 bases between. CDR3 loop: CASSLAGSGRGLAKNIQYF. The CDR3 DNA follows: TGTGCCAGCAGCTTAGCAGGTTCGGGGAGGGGGCTAGCCAAAAACATTCAGTACTTC.

This clone occurred once. The CDR3 sequence: CASTDSRRNTEAFF. The CDR3 nucleotides are TGCGCCAGTACCGACAGCCGCCGGAACACTGAAGCTTTCTTT. The chain couples TRBV4-1 to TRBJ1-1; tentatively, D is TRBD1 (5 bases). There are 14 residues in the CDR3. The V end was cut by 9 bases, the J end by 1 base, with 15 bases between. Germline-derived CDR1 and CDR2 are MGHRA and YSYEKL.

The V and J genes are TRBV6-6 and TRBJ1-6; D remains ambiguous. This CDR3 is built from 15 residues. Germline CDR1 reads MNHNY; CDR2 reads SVGAGI (reference sequence). Between the trimmed V and J ends, which lost 1 base and 5 bases, there was a span of 9 bases. The CDR3 protein is CASSYLRTDNSPLHF. CDR3 coding DNA: TGTGCCAGCAGTTACTTGAGGACGGATAATTCACCCCTCCACTTT.

The chain links TRBV19 to TRBJ1-2; no definite D call. The V and J ends lost 3 bases and 3 bases respectively, with 11 bases between them. Germline V lookup: CDR1 LNHDA, CDR2 SQIVND (reference sequence). The CDR3 covers 14 residues. CDR3 coding DNA: TGTGCCAGTAGTATCGTGAGGGCAGACTATGGCTACACCTTC. Its protein is CASSIVRADYGYTF.

The chain carries TRBV25-1 and TRBJ2-1; TRBD2 is a possible D gene (5 bases). V lost 5 bases and J lost 5, with 16 bases in between. Germline lookup yields CDR1 MGHDK and CDR2 SYGVNS. The CDR3 is 15 amino acids. The CDR3 reads CASSWRNSPNNEQFF. DNA of the CDR3: TGTGCCAGCAGTTGGAGGAATTCTCCGAACAATGAGCAGTTCTTC.

CDR3 sequence (DNA): TGTGCCAGCAGCTTAAGTATGCAGAACTATGGCTACACCTTC. This encodes CASSLSMQNYGYTF. The chain has TRBV11-2 and TRBJ1-2; D gene ambiguous. The V and J ends lost 2 bases and 2 bases respectively, with 9 bases between them. CDR3 length equals 14 residues. Germline CDR1 SGHAT, CDR2 FQNNGV. The variable domain in full, completed from reference TRBV11-2 and TRBJ1-2, reads EAGVAQSPRYKIIEKRQSVAFWCNPISGHATLYWYQQILGQGPKLLIQFQNNGVVDDSQLPKDRFSAERLKGVDSTLKIQPAKLEDSAVYLCASSLSMQNYGYTFGSGTRLTVV.

This chain uses TRBV7-3 with TRBJ2-3; D might be TRBD2 (5 bases). V dropped 1 base and J dropped 0 bases, with 14 bases sitting between them. CDR1 and CDR2 from the germline V gene are SGHTA and FQGTGA. The CDR3 covers 17 residues. The CDR3 reads CASSLIGSGSSTDTQYF. CDR3 nucleotides: TGTGCCAGCAGCTTAATTGGGTCGGGGTCTAGCACAGATACGCAGTATTTT.

The chain joins TRBV3-1 (or the pseudogene TRBV3-2) to TRBJ2-1; D is ambiguous. Looked up from germline, CDR1 is LGHDT and CDR2 is YNNKEL (reference sequence). CDR3 size: 15 residues. V dropped 1 base and J dropped 0 bases, with 7 bases sitting between them. Here the CDR3 DNA reads TGTGCCAGCAGCCAAGCCCAGAGCTCCTACAATGAGCAGTTCTTC. It translates to CASSQAQSSYNEQFF.

The chain joins TRBV6-4 to TRBJ2-6; 7 bases agree with TRBD1. The CDR3 covers 16 residues. Germline-derived CDR1 and CDR2 are MRHNA and SNTAGT. V trimming: 6 bases; J trimming: 0 bases; junction bases outside the gene matches: 5. As DNA, the CDR3 is TGTGCCAGCAGCGATCGACAGGGCTCTGGGGCCAACGTCCTGACTTTC. Residues: CASSDRQGSGANVLTF.

The J gene is TRBJ2-1, the V gene TRBV2; D perhaps matches TRBD1 (6 bases). Trimming left V 6 bases short and J 0 bases short, with 15 bases between. Germline CDR1 reads SNHLY; CDR2 reads FYNNEI. The CDR3 spans 16 residues. The CDR3 protein is CASRPQGIDSYNEQFF. CDR3 coding DNA: TGTGCCAGCAGGCCCCAGGGGATAGACTCCTACAATGAGCAGTTCTTC.

The chain employs TRBV28 and TRBJ1-2; no reliable D call. Germline V gene sequence: CDR1 MDHEN, CDR2 SYDVKM. The CDR3 is made up of 13 amino acids. The V end lost 3 bases, the J end lost 8 bases, and 13 bases lay between the germline ends. CDR3 amino acids: CASSFETLWGYTF. The DNA of the CDR3 is TGTGCCAGCAGTTTTGAAACCCTTTGGGGCTACACCTTC.

The V and J genes are TRBV6-6 and TRBJ2-7, with D unresolved. Per germline, CDR1 MNHNY and CDR2 SVGAGI (reference sequence). Between the trimmed V and J ends, which lost 1 base and 5 bases, there was a span of 6 bases. CDR3 length: 12 amino acids. The CDR3 loop reads CASSYYWDEQYF. In DNA form, the CDR3 reads TGTGCCAGCAGTTACTATTGGGACGAGCAGTACTTC.

This clone was counted only a few times. The CDR3 coding sequence is TGTGCCAGCAGCGTAGGGGGGTTGTCTGGAAACACCATATATTTT. Translated, it gives CASSVGGLSGNTIYF. The genes are TRBV9 and TRBJ1-3, with D possibly matching TRBD1 (5 bases). Germline lookup yields CDR1 SGDLS and CDR2 YYNGEE. V was clipped by 0 bases and J by 1 base, with 8 bases between them. This CDR3 contains 15 residues. Combining the CDR3 with reference TRBV9 and TRBJ1-3 gives the whole variable domain DSGVTQTPKHLITATGQRVTLRCSPRSGDLSVYWYQQSLDQGLQFLIQYYNGEERAKGNILERFSAQQFPDLHSELNLSSLELGDSALYFCASSVGGLSGNTIYFGEGSWLTVV.

The V gene is TRBV5-1, the J gene TRBJ2-3, with D maybe TRBD2 (7 bases). The CDR3 contains 16 residues. V was trimmed by 4 bases and J by 5 bases, leaving 20 bases between them. The V gene's germline CDR1 is SGHRS and CDR2 YFSETQ. The CDR3 DNA reads as TGCGCCAGCAGCGTACACCTCGGGGGGCTGGGAGATACGCAGTATTTT. Amino acid sequence: CASSVHLGGLGDTQYF.